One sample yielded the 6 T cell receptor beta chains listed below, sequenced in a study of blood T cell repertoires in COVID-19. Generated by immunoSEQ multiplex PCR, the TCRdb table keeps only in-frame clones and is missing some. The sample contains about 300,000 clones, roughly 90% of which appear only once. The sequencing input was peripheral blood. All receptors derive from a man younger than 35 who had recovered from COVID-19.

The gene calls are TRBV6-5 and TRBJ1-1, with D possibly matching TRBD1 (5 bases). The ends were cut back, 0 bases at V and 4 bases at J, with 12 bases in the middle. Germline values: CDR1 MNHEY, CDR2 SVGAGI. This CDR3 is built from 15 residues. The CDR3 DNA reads TGTGCCAGCAGTTACTCCGGACACCCGAGCACTGAAGCTTTCTTT. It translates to CASSYSGHPSTEAFF.

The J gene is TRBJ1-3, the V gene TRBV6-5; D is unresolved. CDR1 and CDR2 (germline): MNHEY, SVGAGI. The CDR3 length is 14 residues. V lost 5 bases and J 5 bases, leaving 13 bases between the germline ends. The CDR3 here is CASSRGQVRNTIYF. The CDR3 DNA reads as TGTGCCAGCAGTCGTGGCCAGGTCAGAAACACCATATATTTT.

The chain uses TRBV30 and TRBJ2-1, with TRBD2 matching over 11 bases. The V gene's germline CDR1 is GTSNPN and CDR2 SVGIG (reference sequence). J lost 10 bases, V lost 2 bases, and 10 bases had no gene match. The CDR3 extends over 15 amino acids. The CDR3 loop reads CAWSPTSGRVKEQFF. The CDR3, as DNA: TGTGCCTGGAGTCCAACTAGCGGGAGAGTAAAGGAGCAGTTCTTC.

CDR3 region: CASSASPLTSGGHTDTQYF. CDR3 bases: TGTGCCAGTAGTGCCTCTCCCCTGACTAGCGGGGGGCACACAGATACGCAGTATTTT. V is TRBV19 and J is TRBJ2-3; TRBD2 matches 13 bases. J gave up 2 bases and V 5 bases, and 13 bases lay outside the gene matches. CDR1 and CDR2 (germline): LNHDA, SQIVND (reference sequence). This CDR3 is built from 19 residues.

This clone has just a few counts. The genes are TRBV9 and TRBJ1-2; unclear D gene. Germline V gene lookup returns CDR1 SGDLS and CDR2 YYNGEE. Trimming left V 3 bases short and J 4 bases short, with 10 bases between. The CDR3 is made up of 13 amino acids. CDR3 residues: CASSARAGYGYTF. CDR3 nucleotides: TGTGCCAGCAGCGCACGGGCGGGCTATGGCTACACCTTC.

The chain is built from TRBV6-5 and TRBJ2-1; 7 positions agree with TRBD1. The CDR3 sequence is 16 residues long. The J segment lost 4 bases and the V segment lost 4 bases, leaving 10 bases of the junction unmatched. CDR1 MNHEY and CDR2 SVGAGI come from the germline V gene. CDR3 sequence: CASSSLIRDRYNEQFF. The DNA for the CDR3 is TGTGCCAGCAGTTCACTTATCCGGGACAGATACAATGAGCAGTTCTTC.